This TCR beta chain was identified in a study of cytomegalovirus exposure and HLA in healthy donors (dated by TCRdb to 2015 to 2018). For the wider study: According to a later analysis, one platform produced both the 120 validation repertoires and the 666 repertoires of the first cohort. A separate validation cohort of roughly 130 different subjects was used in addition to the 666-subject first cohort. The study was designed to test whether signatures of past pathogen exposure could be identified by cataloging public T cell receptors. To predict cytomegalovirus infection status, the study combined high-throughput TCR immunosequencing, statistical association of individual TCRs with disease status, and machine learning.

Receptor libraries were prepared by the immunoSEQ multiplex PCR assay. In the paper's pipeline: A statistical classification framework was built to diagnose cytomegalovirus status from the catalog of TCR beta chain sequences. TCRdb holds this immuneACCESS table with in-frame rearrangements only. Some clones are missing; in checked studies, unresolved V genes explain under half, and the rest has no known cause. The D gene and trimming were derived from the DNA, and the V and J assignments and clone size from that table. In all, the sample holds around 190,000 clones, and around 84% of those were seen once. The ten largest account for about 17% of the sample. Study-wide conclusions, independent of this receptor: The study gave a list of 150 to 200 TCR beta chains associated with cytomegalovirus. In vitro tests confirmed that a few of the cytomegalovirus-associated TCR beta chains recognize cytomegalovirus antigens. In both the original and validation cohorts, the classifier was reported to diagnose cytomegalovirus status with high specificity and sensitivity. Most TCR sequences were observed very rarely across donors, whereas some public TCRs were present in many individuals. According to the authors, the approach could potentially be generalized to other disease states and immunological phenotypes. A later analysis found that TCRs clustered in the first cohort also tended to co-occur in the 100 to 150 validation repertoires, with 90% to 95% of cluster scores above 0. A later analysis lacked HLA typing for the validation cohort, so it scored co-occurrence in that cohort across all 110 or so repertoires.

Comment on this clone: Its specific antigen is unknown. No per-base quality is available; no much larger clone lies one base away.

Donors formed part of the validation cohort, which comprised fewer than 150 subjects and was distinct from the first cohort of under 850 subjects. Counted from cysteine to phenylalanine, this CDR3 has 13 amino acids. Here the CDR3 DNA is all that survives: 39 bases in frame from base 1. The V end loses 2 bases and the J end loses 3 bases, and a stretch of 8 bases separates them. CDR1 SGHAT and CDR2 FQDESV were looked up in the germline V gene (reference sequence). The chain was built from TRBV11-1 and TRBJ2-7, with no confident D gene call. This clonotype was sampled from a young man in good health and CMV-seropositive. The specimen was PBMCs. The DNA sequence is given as TGTGCCAGCAGCTTAACAGAAGGCTACGAGCAGTACTTC. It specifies CASSLTEGYEQYF.